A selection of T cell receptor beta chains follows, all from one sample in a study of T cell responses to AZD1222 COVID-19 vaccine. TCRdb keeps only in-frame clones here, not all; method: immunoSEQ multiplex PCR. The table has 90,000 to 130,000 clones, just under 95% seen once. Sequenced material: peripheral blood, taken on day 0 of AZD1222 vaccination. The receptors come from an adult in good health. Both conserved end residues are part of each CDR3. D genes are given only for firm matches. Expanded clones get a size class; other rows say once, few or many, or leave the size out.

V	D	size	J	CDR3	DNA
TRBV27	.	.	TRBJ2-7	CASTGETPYEQYF	TGTGCCAGCACCGGCGAAACTCCCTACGAGCAGTACTTC
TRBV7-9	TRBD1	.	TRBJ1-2	CASSFQGGTNYGYTF	TGTGCCAGCAGCTTCCAGGGGGGTACTAACTATGGCTACACCTTC
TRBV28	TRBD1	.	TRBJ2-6	CASSFRQGISGANVLTF	TGTGCCAGCAGTTTCCGACAGGGGATCTCTGGGGCCAACGTCCTGACTTTC
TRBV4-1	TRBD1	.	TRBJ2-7	CASSQGQGPFYEQYF	TGCGCCAGCAGCCAAGGACAGGGACCCTTCTACGAGCAGTACTTC
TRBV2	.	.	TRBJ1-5	CASSEEGGRRQPQHF	TGTGCCAGCAGTGAAGAGGGGGGGCGAAGGCAGCCCCAGCATTTT
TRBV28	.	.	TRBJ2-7	CASSLTYRDDEQYF	TGTGCCAGCAGTTTGACGTACAGGGACGACGAGCAGTACTTC
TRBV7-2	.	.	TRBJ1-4	CASSSWGEKLFF	TGTGCCAGCAGCTCCTGGGGTGAAAAACTGTTTTTT
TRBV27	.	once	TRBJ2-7	CASSLKWTSGHEQYF	TGTGCCAGCAGTTTAAAGTGGACATCGGGCCACGAGCAGTACTTC
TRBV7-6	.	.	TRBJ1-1	CASSLGGEGTEAFF	TGTGCCAGCAGCCTTGGGGGTGAGGGCACTGAAGCTTTCTTT
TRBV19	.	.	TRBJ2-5	CASSIGEETQYF	TGTGCCAGTAGTATAGGGGAAGAGACCCAGTACTTC
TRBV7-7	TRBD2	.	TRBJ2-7	CASSPGSGASYEQYF	TGTGCCAGCAGCCCGGGGAGCGGGGCCTCCTACGAGCAGTACTTC
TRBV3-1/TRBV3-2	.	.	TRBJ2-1	CASSQVRAAEQFF	TGTGCCAGCAGCCAAGTTAGGGCCGCAGAGCAGTTCTTC